This TCR beta chain was retrieved from a study of T cell repertoires in cytomegalovirus infection. On the study more broadly: The authors relied on CMV epitopes, both recently identified HLA-C-restricted and well-studied HLA-B-restricted. Based on public TCR beta signatures, there were indications of CMV infection and of a matching HLA type. Notes on the study in general: People with CMV and the relevant HLA were identified by cumulative public TCR beta family frequency. CMV-specific TCR beta clonotypes restricted by HLA-C were the ones dominating the ex vivo response.

This CDR3 spans 14 amino acids. V was pared by 8 bases and J by 0 bases, with 11 bases between. Details on this clonotype: The antigen is not known.

TCRdb re-called the reads through MiXCR, storing one row per CDR3 protein. The repertoire holds 200,000 or so distinct CDR3 sequences, with roughly 34% as singletons. The sample here was CD8+ T cells from cultured PBMCs, taken from culture after CMV antigen stimulation. This clonotype was sampled from a human donor in good health (CMV status not recorded). Some clones in this sample may be carry-over from other donors' samples. This chain links TRBV12-3 or TRBV12-4 with TRBJ2-1; D might be TRBD1 (6 bases). The DNA for the CDR3 is TGTGCCAGCCTTGACAGGCCCTCCTACAATGAGCAGTTCTTC. It encodes CASLDRPSYNEQFF.